Listed here are 3 T cell receptor beta chains from one sample, sequenced in a study of T cells in Graves' hyperthyroidism and ophthalmopathy. Regions amplified from RNA transcripts were the TCR beta CDR3 regions. Researchers ran a first-round RT-PCR on the TCR CDR3 using the HTBI primer set. TCRdb recomputed calls from the multiplex PCR reads with MiXCR, one row per CDR3 protein. The sample lists roughly 570,000 distinct CDR3 sequences, roughly 46% seen once, with about 20% in the top ten. The sample comprised peripheral blood or thyroid tissue (not recorded which). These receptors were obtained from an adult woman with Graves' disease, either hyperthyroidism or ophthalmopathy (not recorded which).

This clonotype was observed many times. V usage is TRBV4-1 and J usage is TRBJ2-5; the D call may be TRBD1 or TRBD2 (5 bases each). Germline assignment: CDR1 MGHRA and CDR2 YSYEKL. V was trimmed by 1 base and J by 2 bases, leaving 17 bases between them. This CDR3 contains 17 residues. CDR3 in amino acids: CASSQGGGFVNQETQYF. CDR3 sequence (DNA): TGCGCCAGCAGCCAAGGGGGCGGGTTCGTCAATCAAGAGACCCAGTACTTC.

V is TRBV2 and J is TRBJ2-2, with 8 nucleotides matching TRBD1. The CDR3 contains 15 residues. V lost 6 bases, J lost 5 bases, and 8 bases stayed unmatched. Germline V gene data show CDR1 as SNHLY and CDR2 as FYNNEI. CDR3 region: CASRDPGGETGELFF. The CDR3 DNA is TGTGCCAGCAGAGACCCAGGGGGCGAGACCGGGGAGCTGTTTTTT.

This clonotype was observed a handful of times. A much larger clone differs from this one at a single base, so this may be a read error. V and J are TRBV5-6 and TRBJ1-1; D not certain. Germline V gene sequence: CDR1 SGHDT, CDR2 YYEEEE. V dropped 4 bases and J dropped 9 bases, with 13 bases sitting between them. The CDR3 is 12 amino acids. CDR3 nucleotide sequence: TGTGCCAGCAGCCCTAAAAACTCACAAGCTTTCTTT. It encodes CASSPKNSQAFF. Combining the CDR3 with reference TRBV5-6 and TRBJ1-1 gives the whole variable domain DAGVTQSPTHLIKTRGQQVTLRCSPKSGHDTVSWYQQALGQGPQFIFQYYEEEERQRGNFPDRFSGHQFPNYSSELNVNALLLGDSALYLCASSPKNSQAFFGQGTRLTVV.